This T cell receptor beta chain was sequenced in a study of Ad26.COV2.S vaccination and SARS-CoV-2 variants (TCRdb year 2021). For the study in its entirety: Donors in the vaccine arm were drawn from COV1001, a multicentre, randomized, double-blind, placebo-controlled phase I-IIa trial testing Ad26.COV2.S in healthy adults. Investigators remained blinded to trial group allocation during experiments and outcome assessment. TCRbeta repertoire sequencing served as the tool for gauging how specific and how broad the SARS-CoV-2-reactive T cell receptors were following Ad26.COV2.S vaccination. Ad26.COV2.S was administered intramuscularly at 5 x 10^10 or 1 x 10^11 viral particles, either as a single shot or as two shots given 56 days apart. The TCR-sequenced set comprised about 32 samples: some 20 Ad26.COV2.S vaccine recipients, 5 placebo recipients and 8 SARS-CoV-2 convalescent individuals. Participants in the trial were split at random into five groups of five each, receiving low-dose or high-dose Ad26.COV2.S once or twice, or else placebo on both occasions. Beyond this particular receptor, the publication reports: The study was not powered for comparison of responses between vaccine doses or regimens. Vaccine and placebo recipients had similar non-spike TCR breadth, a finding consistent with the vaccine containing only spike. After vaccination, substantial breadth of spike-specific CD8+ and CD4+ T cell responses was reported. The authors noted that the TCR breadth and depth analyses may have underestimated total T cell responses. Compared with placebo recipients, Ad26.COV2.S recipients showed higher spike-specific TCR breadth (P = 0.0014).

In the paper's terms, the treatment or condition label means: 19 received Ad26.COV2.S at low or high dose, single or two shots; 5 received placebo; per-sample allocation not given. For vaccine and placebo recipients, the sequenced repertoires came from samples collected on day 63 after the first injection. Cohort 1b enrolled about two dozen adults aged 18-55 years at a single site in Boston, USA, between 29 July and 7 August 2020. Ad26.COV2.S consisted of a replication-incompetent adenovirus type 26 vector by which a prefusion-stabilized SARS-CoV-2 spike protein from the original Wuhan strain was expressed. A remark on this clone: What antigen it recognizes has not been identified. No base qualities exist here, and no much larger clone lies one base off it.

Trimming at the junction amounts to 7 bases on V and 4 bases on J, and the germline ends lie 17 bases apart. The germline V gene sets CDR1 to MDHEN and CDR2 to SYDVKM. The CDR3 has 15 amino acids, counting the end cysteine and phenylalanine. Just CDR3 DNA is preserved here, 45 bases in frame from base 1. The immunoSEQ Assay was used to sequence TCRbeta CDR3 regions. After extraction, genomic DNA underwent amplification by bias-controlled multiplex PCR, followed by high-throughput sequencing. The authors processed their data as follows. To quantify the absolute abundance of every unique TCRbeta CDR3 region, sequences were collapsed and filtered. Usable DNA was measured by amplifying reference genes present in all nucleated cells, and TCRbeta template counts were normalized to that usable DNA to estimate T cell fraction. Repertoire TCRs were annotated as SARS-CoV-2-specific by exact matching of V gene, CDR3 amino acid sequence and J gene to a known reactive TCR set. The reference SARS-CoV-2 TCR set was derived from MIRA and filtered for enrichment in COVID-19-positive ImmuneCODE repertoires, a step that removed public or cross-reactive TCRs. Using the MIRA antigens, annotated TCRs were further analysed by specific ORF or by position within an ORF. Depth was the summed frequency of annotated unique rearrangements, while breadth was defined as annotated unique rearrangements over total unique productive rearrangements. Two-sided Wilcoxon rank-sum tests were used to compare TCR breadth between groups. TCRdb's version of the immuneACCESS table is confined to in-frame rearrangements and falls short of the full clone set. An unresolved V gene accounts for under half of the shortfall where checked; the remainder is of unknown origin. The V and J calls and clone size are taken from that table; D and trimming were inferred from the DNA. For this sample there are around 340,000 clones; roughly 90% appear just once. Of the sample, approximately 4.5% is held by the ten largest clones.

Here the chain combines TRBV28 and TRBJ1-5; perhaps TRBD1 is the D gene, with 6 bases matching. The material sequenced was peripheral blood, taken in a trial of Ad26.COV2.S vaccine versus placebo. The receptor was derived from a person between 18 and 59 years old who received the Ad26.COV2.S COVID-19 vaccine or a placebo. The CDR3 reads CASNPGGRENQPQHF. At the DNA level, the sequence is TGTGCCAGCAACCCGGGGGGCAGGGAGAATCAGCCCCAGCATTTT.